Shown below are 8 T cell receptor beta chains from a single sample sequenced in a study of cytomegalovirus exposure and HLA in healthy donors. The PCR used 60 Vbeta and 13 Jbeta primers. Here immunoSEQ multiplex PCR was the method, and the copy in TCRdb shows in-frame clones only, minus some. The sample lists tens of thousands of clones; about 83% were seen once. The sequencing input was PBMCs. The receptors shown here come from a human donor in good health.

This clone was recorded a few times. The CDR3 nucleotides read TGTGCCAGCAGTCCCTTACGGAGCTCCTACAATGAGCAGTTCTTC. This encodes CASSPLRSSYNEQFF. The rearrangement links TRBV28 to TRBJ2-1; D is uncertain. Trimming took 5 bases from V and 0 from J, leaving 11 bases between them. CDR3 size: 15 residues. Germline V gene sequence: CDR1 MDHEN, CDR2 SYDVKM.

The V gene is TRBV7-2, the J gene TRBJ2-7, with TRBD2 as a possible D gene (5 bases). There are 15 residues in the CDR3. From germline, CDR1 is SGHTA and CDR2 FQGNSA. V was cut by 3 bases and J by 2 bases, with 14 bases left in between. CDR3 amino acids: CASSLRSGVTYEQYF. CDR3 DNA sequence: TGTGCCAGCAGCTTGCGTTCCGGGGTCACCTACGAGCAGTACTTC.

The chain uses TRBV19 and TRBJ2-1; D unresolved. Germline loops: CDR1 LNHDA, CDR2 SQIVND (reference sequence). Trimming left V 5 bases short and J 3 bases short, with 14 bases between. The length of the CDR3 is 15 residues. The CDR3 protein is CASSRAGSDYNEQFF. The DNA for the CDR3 is TGTGCCAGTAGTCGCGCAGGCTCCGACTACAATGAGCAGTTCTTC.

This CDR3 reads CASSAAGGPETQYF. CDR3 DNA: TGTGCCAGCAGCGCAGCGGGGGGGCCAGAGACCCAGTACTTC. The V and J genes are TRBV7-2 and TRBJ2-5, with 10 bases fitting TRBD2. With V trimmed by 5 bases and J by 4 bases, 4 bases remained unmatched. CDR1 is SGHTA, CDR2 FQGNSA, per germline. There are 14 residues in the CDR3.

This sequence joins TRBV4-3 and TRBJ1-2; tentatively, D is TRBD1 (6 bases). V dropped 0 bases and J dropped 1 base, with 9 bases sitting between them. The CDR3 has 15 amino acids. The germline CDR1 and CDR2 sequences are LGHNA and YSLEER. This CDR3 reads CASSQDARGNYGYTF. The CDR3 DNA reads as TGCGCCAGCAGCCAAGATGCCAGGGGTAACTATGGCTACACCTTC.

V and J are TRBV7-3 and TRBJ2-5, with TRBD1 matching 10 bases. The germline V gene encodes CDR1 SGHTA and CDR2 FQGTGA. The CDR3 extends over 16 amino acids. After removal of 4 bases from V and 4 bases from J, the junction contained 9 bases not matched to a gene. Here the CDR3 DNA reads TGTGCCAGCAGCTCCGGGAGGACAGGGGGTCGAGAGACCCAGTACTTC. It translates to CASSSGRTGGRETQYF.

The rearrangement uses TRBV19 and TRBJ2-3; D is undetermined. The CDR3 is 14 residues long. V lost 11 bases and J lost 1, with 16 bases in between. Germline CDR1 LNHDA, CDR2 SQIVND (reference sequence). CDR3 residues: CASDSHLGTDTQYF. DNA for the CDR3: TGTGCCTCCGACTCCCATTTGGGCACAGATACGCAGTATTTT.

V usage is TRBV6-1 and J usage is TRBJ2-7; TRBD2 is a possible D gene (5 bases). The germline V and J ends were trimmed by 0 bases and 3 bases, with 15 bases remaining between them. In germline, CDR1 is MNHNS, CDR2 SASEGT. This CDR3 has 16 amino acids. CDR3 sequence (DNA): TGTGCCAGCAGTGAAGCGGGCGTGCGGGCAAACTACGAGCAGTACTTC. Its translation: CASSEAGVRANYEQYF.